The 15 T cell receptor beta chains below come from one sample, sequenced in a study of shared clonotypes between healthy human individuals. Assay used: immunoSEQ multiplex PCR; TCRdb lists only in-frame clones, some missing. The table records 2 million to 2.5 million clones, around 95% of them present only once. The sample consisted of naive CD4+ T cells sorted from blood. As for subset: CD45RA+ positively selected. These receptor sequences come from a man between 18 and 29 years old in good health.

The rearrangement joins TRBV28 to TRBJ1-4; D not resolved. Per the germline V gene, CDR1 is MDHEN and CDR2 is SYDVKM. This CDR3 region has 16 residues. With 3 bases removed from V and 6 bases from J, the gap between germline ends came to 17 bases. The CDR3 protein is CASSLSTGPGYEKLFF. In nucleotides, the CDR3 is TGTGCCAGCAGTTTGTCGACCGGGCCAGGATATGAAAAACTGTTTTTT.

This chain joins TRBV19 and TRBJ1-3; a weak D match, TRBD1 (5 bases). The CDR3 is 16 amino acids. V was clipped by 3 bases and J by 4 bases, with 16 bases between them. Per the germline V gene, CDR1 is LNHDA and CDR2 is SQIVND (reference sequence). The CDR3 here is CASSILAGRLGNTIYF. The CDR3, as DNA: TGTGCCAGTAGTATTCTGGCGGGACGCCTCGGAAACACCATATATTTT.

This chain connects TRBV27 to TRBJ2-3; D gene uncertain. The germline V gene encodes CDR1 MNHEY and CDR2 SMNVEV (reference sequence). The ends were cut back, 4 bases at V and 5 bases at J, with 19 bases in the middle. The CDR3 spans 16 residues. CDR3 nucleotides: TGTGCCAGCAGTTCCCCGAGAGGAGTAGTTGGAGATACGCAGTATTTT. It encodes CASSSPRGVVGDTQYF.

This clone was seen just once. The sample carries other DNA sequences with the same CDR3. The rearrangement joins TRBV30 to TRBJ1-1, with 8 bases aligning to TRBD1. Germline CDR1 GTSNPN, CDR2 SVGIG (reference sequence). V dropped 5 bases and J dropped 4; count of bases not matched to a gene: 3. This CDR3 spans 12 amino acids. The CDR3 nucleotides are TGTGCCTGGGACAGGGGAACCACTGAAGCTTTCTTT. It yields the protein CAWDRGTTEAFF.

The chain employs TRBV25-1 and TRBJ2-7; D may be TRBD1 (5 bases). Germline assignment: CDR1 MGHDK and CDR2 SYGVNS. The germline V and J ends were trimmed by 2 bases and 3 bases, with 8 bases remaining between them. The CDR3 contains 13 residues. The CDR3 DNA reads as TGTGCCAGCAGTGAACCAGGGTACTACGAGCAGTACTTC. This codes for CASSEPGYYEQYF.

The chain's CDR3 is CASSLAPGRTYYEQYF. DNA of the CDR3: TGTGCCAGCAGCTTGGCCCCGGGACGGACCTACTACGAGCAGTACTTC. The chain links TRBV5-4 to TRBJ2-7; the D gene could be TRBD1 or TRBD2 (5 bases each). V shed 0 bases and J shed 3 bases, with 16 bases lying between them. In germline, CDR1 is SGHNT, CDR2 YYREEE (reference sequence). This CDR3 is 16 amino acids long.

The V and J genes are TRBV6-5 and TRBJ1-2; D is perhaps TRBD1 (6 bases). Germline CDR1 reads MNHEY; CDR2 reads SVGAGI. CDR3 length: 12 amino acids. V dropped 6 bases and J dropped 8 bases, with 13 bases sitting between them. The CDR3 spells CASRQGSVGYTF. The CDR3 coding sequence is TGTGCCAGCAGACAGGGCTCTGTCGGCTACACCTTC.

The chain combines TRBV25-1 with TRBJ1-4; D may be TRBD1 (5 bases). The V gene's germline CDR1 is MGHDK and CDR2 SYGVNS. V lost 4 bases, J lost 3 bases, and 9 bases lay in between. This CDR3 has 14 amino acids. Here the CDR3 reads CASSVPGANEKLFF. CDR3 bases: TGTGCCAGCAGTGTCCCGGGGGCTAATGAAAAACTGTTTTTT.

The CDR3 DNA reads as TGTGCCAGCAGCTTAGACCTAGCGGGAGCTGGGTACGAGCAGTACTTC. Its protein product is CASSLDLAGAGYEQYF. This chain uses TRBV7-2 with TRBJ2-7, with TRBD2 matching 10 bases. V was pared by 1 base and J by 4 bases, with 7 bases of the junction left unmatched. This CDR3 has 16 residues. The germline gives CDR1 SGHTA, CDR2 FQGNSA.

Written as DNA, the CDR3 is TGTGCCAGCAACCGGGACTCCTTCACAGATACGCAGTATTTT. This translates into CASNRDSFTDTQYF. V and J are TRBV2 and TRBJ2-3; perhaps TRBD2 as D (6 bases). Germline CDR1 and CDR2: SNHLY and FYNNEI. The V gene lost 7 bases and the J gene lost 2 bases, with 13 bases spanning the gap. This CDR3 spans 14 amino acids.

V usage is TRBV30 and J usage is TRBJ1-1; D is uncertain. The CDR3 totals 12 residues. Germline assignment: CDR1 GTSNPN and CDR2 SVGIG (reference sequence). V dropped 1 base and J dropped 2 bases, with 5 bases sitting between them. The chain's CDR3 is CAWSGSNTEAFF. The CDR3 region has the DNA TGTGCCTGGAGTGGTTCAAACACTGAAGCTTTCTTT.

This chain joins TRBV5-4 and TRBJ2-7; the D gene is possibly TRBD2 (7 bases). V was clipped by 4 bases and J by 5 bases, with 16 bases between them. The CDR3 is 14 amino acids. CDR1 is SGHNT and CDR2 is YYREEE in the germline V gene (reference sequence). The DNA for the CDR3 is TGTGCCAGCAGCCTCTGGGGGGGCCTCAACGAGCAGTACTTC. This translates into CASSLWGGLNEQYF.

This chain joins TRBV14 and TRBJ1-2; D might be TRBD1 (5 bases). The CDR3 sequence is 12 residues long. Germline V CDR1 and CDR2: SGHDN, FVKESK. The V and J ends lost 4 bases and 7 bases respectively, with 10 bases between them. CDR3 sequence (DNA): TGTGCCAGCAGCCCTCAGGGTTTTGGCTACACCTTC. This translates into CASSPQGFGYTF.

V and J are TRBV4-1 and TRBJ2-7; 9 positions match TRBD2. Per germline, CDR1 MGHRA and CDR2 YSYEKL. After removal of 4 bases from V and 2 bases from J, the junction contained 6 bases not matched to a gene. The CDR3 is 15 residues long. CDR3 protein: CASSRSLAGAYEQYF. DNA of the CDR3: TGCGCCAGCAGCCGTAGTTTAGCGGGGGCCTACGAGCAGTACTTC.

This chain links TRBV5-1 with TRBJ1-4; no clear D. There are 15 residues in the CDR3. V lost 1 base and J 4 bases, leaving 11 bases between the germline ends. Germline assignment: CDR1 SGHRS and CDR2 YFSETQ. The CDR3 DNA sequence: TGCGCCAGCAGCTTGAGGCCAGCGAATAATGAAAAACTGTTTTTT. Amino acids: CASSLRPANNEKLFF.